The 27 T cell receptor beta chains reported below all come from one sample, sequenced in a study of CD8 T cells in ankylosing spondylitis. Whole-study findings and limits: Among TCR beta sequences, a motif of under 10 highly homologous variants appeared characteristic of ankylosing spondylitis blood.

One entry per CDR3 protein results from TCRdb running MiXCR on the 5' RACE reads. Among a few hundred thousand distinct CDR3 sequences listed, 12% were seen once. These receptors are not linked to any known antigen. Sequencing was carried out using blood, either unsorted or a sorted T cell fraction (not recorded which). Every receptor here comes from a male donor with ankylosing spondylitis.

The rearrangement uses TRBV5-6 and TRBJ2-2, with 11 bases fitting TRBD2. V was clipped by 3 bases and J by 2 bases; unmatched bases: 3. The CDR3 consists of 16 residues. CDR1 is SGHDT and CDR2 is YYEEEE in the germline V gene. The CDR3 DNA sequence: TGTGCCAGCAGCTGGGGACTAGCGGATAACACCGGGGAGCTGTTTTTT. Translating it yields CASSWGLADNTGELFF.

This chain links TRBV20-1 with TRBJ2-1; 8 bases map to TRBD2. Germline values: CDR1 DFQATT, CDR2 SNEGSKA (reference sequence). V was pared by 3 bases and J by 0 bases, with 7 bases of the junction left unmatched. The CDR3 extends over 16 amino acids. The CDR3 spells CSASEQRGSSYNEQFF. For the CDR3, the DNA is TGCAGTGCTAGTGAACAGCGGGGGAGCTCCTACAATGAGCAGTTCTTC.

The rearrangement uses TRBV20-1 and TRBJ2-5, with D perhaps matching TRBD1 (6 bases). Trimming pared 5 bases from V and 5 bases from J, leaving 18 bases between. Germline V gene data show CDR1 as DFQATT and CDR2 as SNEGSKA (reference sequence). This CDR3 has 14 amino acids. The DNA of the CDR3 is TGCAGTGCTTCACGGGTGGGGGCCCCCGAGACCCAGTACTTC. The encoded protein is CSASRVGAPETQYF.

This rearrangement joins TRBV20-1 to TRBJ2-3, with 8 bases that match TRBD1. Germline V gene lookup returns CDR1 DFQATT and CDR2 SNEGSKA (reference sequence). J lost 2 bases, V lost 6 bases, and 7 bases had no gene match. The CDR3 consists of 14 residues. Here the CDR3 DNA reads TGCAGTGCCCTATGGACAGGGAACACAGATACGCAGTATTTT. This codes for CSALWTGNTDTQYF.

This clonotype was counted only a few times. The rearrangement uses TRBV10-2 and TRBJ1-1; no definite D call. V was trimmed by 0 bases and J by 2 bases, leaving 7 bases between them. Germline V lookup: CDR1 WSHSY, CDR2 SAAADI. This CDR3 has 14 amino acids. CDR3 region: CASSESWGNTEAFF. CDR3 nucleotides: TGCGCCAGCAGTGAGTCGTGGGGAAACACTGAAGCTTTCTTT.

V and J are TRBV11-3 and TRBJ1-1; 10 bases agree with TRBD1. V gave up 5 bases and J gave up 5 bases; unmatched junction bases: 14. CDR1 and CDR2 (germline): SGHNT, YENEEA. The CDR3 length is 17 residues. The CDR3 here is CASSLRDRGHLGTEAFF. The CDR3 DNA sequence: TGTGCCAGCAGCCTCCGTGACAGGGGGCACCTCGGGACTGAAGCTTTCTTT.

This clonotype came up a few times. CDR3 amino acids: CASLGGGDGIEAFF. CDR3 sequence (DNA): TGTGCCAGCCTGGGGGGGGGAGACGGAATTGAAGCTTTCTTT. This chain connects TRBV28 to TRBJ1-1, with D maybe TRBD1 (5 bases). The V gene lost 8 bases and the J gene lost 7 bases, with 20 bases spanning the gap. The germline V gene encodes CDR1 MDHEN and CDR2 SYDVKM. CDR3 length equals 14 residues.

This chain joins TRBV12-3 or TRBV12-4 and TRBJ1-1, with D possibly matching TRBD1 (5 bases). V was pared by 4 bases and J by 3 bases, with 12 bases between. There are 14 residues in the CDR3. For the CDR3, the DNA is TGTGCCAGCAGTTCGGGGCGGATGGACACTGAAGCTTTCTTT. Translating it yields CASSSGRMDTEAFF.

This clonotype was counted between two and nine times. This chain links TRBV5-1 with TRBJ2-1; D is tentatively TRBD1 or TRBD2 (5 bases each). CDR1 and CDR2 (germline): SGHRS, YFSETQ. V lost 4 bases to trimming and J lost 7 bases, with 24 bases between them. This CDR3 has 17 amino acids. CDR3 coding DNA: TGCGCCAGCAGCCTATTGGCCGGGACCGGGCGAACTAATGAGCAGTTCTTC. Its translation is CASSLLAGTGRTNEQFF.

This clonotype was detected ten times or more. The chain's CDR3 is CASRLIIQGSAEAFF. Here the CDR3 DNA reads TGTGCCAGCAGACTTATTATACAGGGTTCGGCTGAAGCTTTCTTT. The genes are TRBV5-6 and TRBJ1-1; weak D call: TRBD1 (6 bases). V was cut by 5 bases and J by 6 bases, with 20 bases left in between. Per the germline V gene, CDR1 is SGHDT and CDR2 is YYEEEE. The CDR3 extends over 15 amino acids.

The table lists this clonotype with a few counts. The chain recombines TRBV6-5 with TRBJ2-3; D is ambiguous. V was shortened by 2 bases and J by 2 bases, with 8 bases between the two germline ends. This CDR3 comprises 14 residues. Germline V gene sequence: CDR1 MNHEY, CDR2 SVGAGI. The DNA of the CDR3 is TGTGCCAGCAGTTACAACTCGCTCACAGATACGCAGTATTTT. This encodes CASSYNSLTDTQYF.

Only a few counts were recorded for this clonotype. The V call is TRBV20-1, the J call TRBJ2-1, with 11 bases identical to TRBD1. CDR1 is DFQATT and CDR2 is SNEGSKA in the germline V gene (reference sequence). This CDR3 is built from 16 residues. With 0 bases clipped from V and 5 bases from J, the junction kept 6 bases outside the gene matches. CDR3 residues: CSARDPGTGGHNEQFF. For the CDR3, the DNA is TGCAGTGCTAGAGACCCCGGGACAGGGGGTCACAATGAGCAGTTCTTC.

V usage is TRBV9 and J usage is TRBJ1-1; 9 bases align to TRBD1. CDR3 length: 13 amino acids. With V trimmed by 5 bases and J by 6 bases, 5 bases remained unmatched. CDR1 is SGDLS and CDR2 is YYNGEE in the germline V gene. The CDR3 bases are TGTGCCAGCAGTGGGACAGGGTATTCTGAAGCTTTCTTT. This encodes CASSGTGYSEAFF.

This clonotype was seen more than once but under ten times. The rearrangement uses TRBV7-6 and TRBJ1-6, with D perhaps TRBD1 (6 bases). The V end lost 3 bases, the J end lost 6 bases, and 30 bases lay between the germline ends. The CDR3 has 21 residues. Germline CDR1 is SGHVS and CDR2 is FNYEAQ. CDR3 region: CASSLFAASPTGRASNSPLHF. CDR3 sequence (DNA): TGTGCCAGCAGCTTGTTCGCTGCATCACCGACAGGCCGGGCGAGTAATTCACCCCTCCACTTT.

This clonotype was observed a few times. The CDR3 region has the DNA TGTGCCAGTAGTATGGTAGCGGGGTACCAAGAGACCCAGTACTTC. This gives the protein CASSMVAGYQETQYF. The gene calls are TRBV19 and TRBJ2-5; TRBD2 matches 8 bases. The V gene end was trimmed by 3 bases and the J gene end by 0 bases; junction bases not matched to a gene: 3. Germline V gives CDR1 LNHDA, CDR2 SQIVND (reference sequence). The CDR3 runs 15 residues.

CDR3 loop: CASGRDSASAEQYV. CDR3 DNA: TGTGCCAGCGGTCGGGACAGCGCTTCGGCCGAGCAGTACGTC. The chain uses TRBV6-1 and TRBJ2-7; 7 bases are a match to TRBD1. Germline V gene data show CDR1 as MNHNS and CDR2 as SASEGT. The CDR3 has 14 amino acids. V trimming: 8 bases; J trimming: 6 bases; junction bases outside the gene matches: 13.

In its sample, this clonotype was seen a few times. The V call is TRBV6-1, the J call TRBJ1-1, with TRBD1 matching over 7 bases. The germline V gene encodes CDR1 MNHNS and CDR2 SASEGT. With V trimmed by 2 bases and J by 4 bases, 7 bases remained unmatched. The CDR3 spans 15 residues. This chain's CDR3 is CASSEWLQGLTEAFF. DNA of the CDR3: TGTGCCAGCAGTGAATGGTTACAGGGGCTCACTGAAGCTTTCTTT.

The rearrangement uses TRBV5-1 and TRBJ1-5, with D perhaps TRBD1 (5 bases). Germline V gene lookup returns CDR1 SGHRS and CDR2 YFSETQ. CDR3 length: 15 residues. Trimming removed 5 bases at V and 0 bases at J, with 12 bases between. The chain's CDR3 is CASRPWGDSNQPQHF. Here the CDR3 DNA reads TGCGCCAGCAGACCCTGGGGGGATAGCAATCAGCCCCAGCATTTT.

V gene TRBV7-8 combines with J gene TRBJ2-4; 8 bases are a match to TRBD1. The CDR3 loop spans 16 amino acids. The J segment lost 0 bases and the V segment lost 4 bases, leaving 5 bases of the junction unmatched. CDR1 and CDR2 from the germline V gene are SGHVS and FQNEAQ. Here the CDR3 reads CASSSGGAIAKNIQYF. In DNA form, the CDR3 reads TGTGCCAGCAGCTCAGGGGGCGCGATAGCCAAAAACATTCAGTACTTC.

This clonotype was recorded many times. The chain carries TRBV29-1 and TRBJ2-5; D not certain. The CDR3 extends over 15 amino acids. V lost 4 bases, J lost 5 bases, and 20 bases lay in between. Germline V gene sequence: CDR1 SQVTM, CDR2 ANQGSEA. CDR3 nucleotide sequence: TGCAGCGTTGTCCCCGAACGGCCTCCTAGGGAGACCCAGTACTTC. As protein: CSVVPERPPRETQYF.

In its sample, this clonotype was seen a few times. The chain carries TRBV21-1 and TRBJ2-2; the D segment call TRBD1 is taken from the table without a DNA check. TRBV21-1 is reported as a pseudogene. This CDR3 is 15 amino acids long. CDR3 DNA: TGTGCCAGCAGCGGGCGGACAGGGGGAATCGGGGAGCTGTTTTTT. This encodes CASSGRTGGIGELFF.

This clonotype came up many times. The genes are TRBV6-1 and TRBJ1-1; 7 bases line up with TRBD1. The CDR3 sequence is 14 residues long. CDR1 and CDR2 (germline): MNHNS, SASEGT. V shed 7 bases, J shed 5 bases, and the junction held 10 bases outside the gene matches. The CDR3 is CASNNYRGGTEAFF. The CDR3 DNA sequence: TGTGCCAGCAACAACTACAGGGGAGGGACTGAAGCTTTCTTT.

This clonotype was recorded many times. The CDR3 spells CASSVVNVHNEQFF. CDR3 DNA sequence: TGTGCCAGCAGCGTAGTGAACGTACACAATGAGCAGTTCTTC. The chain joins TRBV9 to TRBJ2-1, with D uncertain. Germline CDR1 reads SGDLS; CDR2 reads YYNGEE. The CDR3 loop spans 14 amino acids. V was pared by 0 bases and J by 5 bases, with 9 bases between.

This clonotype turned up a few times. J is TRBJ2-7 and V is TRBV28, with a possible D match to TRBD2 (6 bases). V gave up 6 bases and J gave up 2 bases, with 14 bases separating them. The CDR3 loop spans 14 amino acids. In germline, CDR1 is MDHEN, CDR2 SYDVKM. CDR3 in amino acids: CASSLGGRPYEQYV. The DNA for the CDR3 is TGTGCCAGCAGCTTAGGAGGGCGCCCCTACGAGCAGTACGTC.

There are a few counts of this clonotype. The chain recombines TRBV5-1 with TRBJ2-3, with 10 positions matching TRBD2. Looked up from germline, CDR1 is SGHRS and CDR2 is YFSETQ. The CDR3 extends over 16 amino acids. V lost 4 bases to trimming and J lost 0 bases; unmatched junction nucleotides: 5. The CDR3, as DNA: TGCGCCAGCAGCCCTGCGACTAGCGGGAGCACAGATACGCAGTATTTT. Its translation is CASSPATSGSTDTQYF.

The chain couples TRBV7-2 to TRBJ1-1; tentatively, D is TRBD1 (6 bases). V lost 5 bases, J lost 1 base, and 14 bases lay in between. The length of the CDR3 is 15 residues. The germline V gene has CDR1 SGHTA and CDR2 FQGNSA. The CDR3 loop is CASSPTRQANTEAFF. The CDR3 nucleotides read TGTGCCAGCAGCCCTACGAGACAGGCGAACACTGAAGCTTTCTTT. Drawing the rest from reference TRBV7-2 and TRBJ1-1, the complete variable domain is GAGVSQSPSNKVTEKGKDVELRCDPISGHTALYWYRQSLGQGLEFLIYFQGNSAPDKSGLPSDRFSAERTGGSVSTLTIQRTQQEDSAVYLCASSPTRQANTEAFFGQGTRLTVV.

This clonotype was seen ten or more times. J is TRBJ2-3 and V is TRBV12-3 or TRBV12-4, with 8 bases that match TRBD2. This CDR3 contains 17 residues. Trimming at V came to 6 bases and at J to 4 bases, leaving 15 bases not matched to a gene. Here the CDR3 DNA reads TGTGCCAGCAGCAGACTAGCGAAAGAGTTAGGTCCAGATACGCAGTATTTT. Its protein product is CASSRLAKELGPDTQYF.